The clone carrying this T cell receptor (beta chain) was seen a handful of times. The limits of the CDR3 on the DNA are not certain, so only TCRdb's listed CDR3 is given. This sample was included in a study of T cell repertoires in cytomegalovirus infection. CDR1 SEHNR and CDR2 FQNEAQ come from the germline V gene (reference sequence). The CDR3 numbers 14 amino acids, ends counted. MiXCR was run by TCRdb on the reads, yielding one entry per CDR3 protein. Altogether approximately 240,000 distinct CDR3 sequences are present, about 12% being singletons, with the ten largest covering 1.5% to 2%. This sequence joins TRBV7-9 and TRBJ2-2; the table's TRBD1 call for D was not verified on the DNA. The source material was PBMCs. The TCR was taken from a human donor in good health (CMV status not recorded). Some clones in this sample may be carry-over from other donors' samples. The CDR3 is CASSFTGRPGSCFF.